This is a list of T cell receptor beta chains from one sample in a study of cytomegalovirus exposure and HLA in healthy donors. Measured with immunoSEQ multiplex PCR; TCRdb has only the in-frame clones, and not every one. The sample includes about 100,000 clones, roughly three quarters of them seen just once. Material: PBMCs. All receptors come from a woman in her 40s in good health and CMV-seronegative. Both conserved end residues are part of each CDR3. Fields, in order: clone size, J gene, D gene, V gene, CDR3 protein, CDR3 DNA. D genes are given only for firm matches. Clone size appears in some rows only: once, few, many, or a class for an expanded clone.

abundance: few
j_gene: TRBJ2-7
d_gene: TRBD2
v_gene: TRBV14
CDR3aa: CASSPVSGRRSYEQYF
CDR3nt: TGTGCCAGCAGCCCTGTTAGCGGGAGGCGCTCCTACGAGCAGTACTTC

abundance: few
j_gene: TRBJ1-2
d_gene: -
v_gene: TRBV21-1
CDR3aa: CASSKRGRDALANYGYTF
CDR3nt: TGTGCCAGCAGCAAACGGGGGAGGGATGCCCTAGCTAACTATGGCTACACCTTC

abundance: once
j_gene: TRBJ1-2
d_gene: -
v_gene: TRBV25-1
CDR3aa: CASSEWSPGGGYTF
CDR3nt: TGTGCCAGCAGTGAATGGTCGCCGGGGGGGGGCTACACCTTC

abundance: -
j_gene: TRBJ1-1
d_gene: -
v_gene: TRBV29-1
CDR3aa: CSAQGGLEAFF
CDR3nt: TGCAGCGCCCAAGGAGGCCTAGAAGCTTTCTTT

abundance: few
j_gene: TRBJ2-1
d_gene: -
v_gene: TRBV15
CDR3aa: CATSRPSGSSYNEQFF
CDR3nt: TGTGCCACCAGCAGACCCAGCGGTAGCTCCTACAATGAGCAGTTCTTC

abundance: -
j_gene: TRBJ2-2
d_gene: -
v_gene: TRBV4-3
CDR3aa: CASSQNRNTGELFF
CDR3nt: TGCGCCAGCAGCCAGAACAGGAACACCGGGGAGCTGTTTTTT

abundance: -
j_gene: TRBJ2-3
d_gene: TRBD2
v_gene: TRBV6-4
CDR3aa: CASSDSAGDIATQYF
CDR3nt: TGTGCCAGCAGTGACTCAGCGGGAGACATCGCTACGCAGTATTTT

abundance: -
j_gene: TRBJ2-5
d_gene: -
v_gene: TRBV5-4
CDR3aa: CASSLGGSGQETQYF
CDR3nt: TGTGCCAGCAGCTTGGGAGGCAGCGGCCAAGAGACCCAGTACTTC

abundance: -
j_gene: TRBJ1-1
d_gene: -
v_gene: TRBV5-6
CDR3aa: CASSLAGNTEAFF
CDR3nt: TGTGCCAGCAGCTTGGCAGGGAACACTGAAGCTTTCTTT

abundance: -
j_gene: TRBJ2-7
d_gene: TRBD1
v_gene: TRBV7-8
CDR3aa: CASSSRKTGSREQYF
CDR3nt: TGTGCCAGCAGCTCAAGAAAGACAGGGAGCCGCGAGCAGTACTTC

abundance: -
j_gene: TRBJ2-1
d_gene: -
v_gene: TRBV2
CDR3aa: CASSDTKRSYNEQFF
CDR3nt: TGTGCCAGCAGTGATACTAAGCGGTCCTACAATGAGCAGTTCTTC

abundance: few
j_gene: TRBJ2-3
d_gene: -
v_gene: TRBV19
CDR3aa: CASSRRETDTQYF
CDR3nt: TGTGCCAGTAGTAGACGGGAGACAGATACGCAGTATTTT

abundance: -
j_gene: TRBJ2-3
d_gene: TRBD1
v_gene: TRBV5-8
CDR3aa: CASSTSRGTGLTDTQYF
CDR3nt: TGTGCCAGCAGCACGAGCCGCGGGACAGGGCTAACAGATACGCAGTATTTT

abundance: -
j_gene: TRBJ2-5
d_gene: -
v_gene: TRBV18
CDR3aa: CASSPPGLPRETQYF
CDR3nt: TGTGCCAGCTCACCGCCGGGACTCCCCCGGGAGACCCAGTACTTC

abundance: -
j_gene: TRBJ2-1
d_gene: -
v_gene: TRBV29-1
CDR3aa: CSVEESSYNEQFF
CDR3nt: TGCAGCGTTGAAGAGAGCTCCTACAATGAGCAGTTCTTC

abundance: few
j_gene: TRBJ2-7
d_gene: -
v_gene: TRBV7-2
CDR3aa: CASSLGVEVNTYEQYF
CDR3nt: TGTGCCAGCAGCTTAGGTGTTGAGGTCAACACATACGAGCAGTACTTC

abundance: -
j_gene: TRBJ1-2
d_gene: -
v_gene: TRBV7-2
CDR3aa: CASSLRGGGQENGYTF
CDR3nt: TGTGCCAGCAGCCTCCGTGGGGGGGGGCAAGAAAATGGCTACACCTTC

abundance: -
j_gene: TRBJ2-2
d_gene: TRBD1
v_gene: TRBV11-2
CDR3aa: CASSQLHSTGRVGELFF
CDR3nt: TGTGCCAGCAGCCAGCTACACTCGACAGGGCGCGTCGGGGAGCTGTTTTTT

abundance: -
j_gene: TRBJ2-1
d_gene: -
v_gene: TRBV27
CDR3aa: CASSLSSWYEQFF
CDR3nt: TGTGCCAGCAGTTTATCGAGTTGGTATGAGCAGTTCTTC

abundance: -
j_gene: TRBJ1-6
d_gene: -
v_gene: TRBV28
CDR3aa: CASSFVARSYNSPLHF
CDR3nt: TGTGCCAGCAGTTTTGTAGCGCGATCTTATAATTCACCCCTCCACTTT

abundance: -
j_gene: TRBJ1-2
d_gene: TRBD1
v_gene: TRBV4-3
CDR3aa: CASSQDRGLGYTF
CDR3nt: TGCGCCAGCAGCCAAGACAGGGGGCTTGGCTACACCTTC

abundance: -
j_gene: TRBJ2-1
d_gene: -
v_gene: TRBV28
CDR3aa: CASRRDWSYNEQFF
CDR3nt: TGTGCCTCACGCCGGGACTGGTCCTACAATGAGCAGTTCTTC

abundance: -
j_gene: TRBJ1-3
d_gene: TRBD1
v_gene: TRBV16
CDR3aa: CASSRQGSRNTIYF
CDR3nt: TGTGCCAGCAGCCGACAGGGATCTAGAAACACCATATATTTT

abundance: -
j_gene: TRBJ2-6
d_gene: -
v_gene: TRBV6-4
CDR3aa: CASSSGSGANVLTF
CDR3nt: TGTGCCAGCAGTTCAGGGTCTGGGGCCAACGTCCTGACTTTC

abundance: -
j_gene: TRBJ1-2
d_gene: TRBD1
v_gene: TRBV2
CDR3aa: CASTMGQQPNYGYTF
CDR3nt: TGTGCCAGCACCATGGGACAGCAACCTAACTATGGCTACACCTTC

abundance: few
j_gene: TRBJ2-5
d_gene: TRBD2
v_gene: TRBV6-1
CDR3aa: CASSELAGGQETQYF
CDR3nt: TGTGCCAGCAGTGAACTAGCGGGAGGGCAAGAGACCCAGTACTTC

abundance: -
j_gene: TRBJ1-1
d_gene: -
v_gene: TRBV9
CDR3aa: CASSVLGGMGLGEAFF
CDR3nt: TGTGCCAGCAGCGTATTAGGGGGAATGGGGCTTGGTGAAGCTTTCTTT

abundance: once
j_gene: TRBJ1-2
d_gene: -
v_gene: TRBV7-9
CDR3aa: CSSSSRDKGCTF
CDR3nt: TGTTCCAGCAGCTCCCGGGACAAGGGGTGCACCTTC

abundance: -
j_gene: TRBJ2-2
d_gene: -
v_gene: TRBV11-3
CDR3aa: CASSLEGHGELFF
CDR3nt: TGTGCCAGCAGCCTCGAGGGCCACGGGGAGCTGTTTTTT

abundance: -
j_gene: TRBJ1-1
d_gene: TRBD1
v_gene: TRBV7-2
CDR3aa: CASSTDRAPNTEAFF
CDR3nt: TGTGCCAGCAGCACGGACAGGGCCCCAAACACTGAAGCTTTCTTT

abundance: -
j_gene: TRBJ2-4
d_gene: TRBD2
v_gene: TRBV27
CDR3aa: CASSPAASGTIGRAKNIQYF
CDR3nt: TGTGCCAGCAGTCCCGCGGCTAGCGGGACAATAGGGCGGGCCAAAAACATTCAGTACTTC

abundance: -
j_gene: TRBJ1-1
d_gene: -
v_gene: TRBV11-3
CDR3aa: CASSLTGNTEAFF
CDR3nt: TGTGCCAGCAGCCTGACAGGGAACACTGAAGCTTTCTTT

abundance: -
j_gene: TRBJ1-5
d_gene: -
v_gene: TRBV19
CDR3aa: CASSIRGHNQPQHF
CDR3nt: TGTGCCAGTAGTATTAGGGGTCACAATCAGCCCCAGCATTTT

abundance: -
j_gene: TRBJ2-2
d_gene: -
v_gene: TRBV28
CDR3aa: CASWRENTGELFF
CDR3nt: TGTGCCTCCTGGAGGGAGAACACCGGGGAGCTGTTTTTT

abundance: -
j_gene: TRBJ2-1
d_gene: TRBD2
v_gene: TRBV19
CDR3aa: CASSILAGENNEQFF
CDR3nt: TGTGCCAGTAGTATTCTAGCGGGGGAGAACAATGAGCAGTTCTTC

abundance: -
j_gene: TRBJ2-7
d_gene: -
v_gene: TRBV5-1
CDR3aa: CASSPGVSEQYF
CDR3nt: TGCGCCAGCAGCCCCGGGGTCAGCGAGCAGTACTTC

abundance: -
j_gene: TRBJ2-7
d_gene: -
v_gene: TRBV9
CDR3aa: CASSAGAGYEQYF
CDR3nt: TGTGCCAGCAGCGCCGGCGCGGGGTACGAGCAGTACTTC

abundance: -
j_gene: TRBJ1-5
d_gene: -
v_gene: TRBV29-1
CDR3aa: CSVGGGGGSNQPQHF
CDR3nt: TGCAGCGTTGGGGGGGGAGGGGGGAGCAATCAGCCCCAGCATTTT

abundance: -
j_gene: TRBJ1-5
d_gene: -
v_gene: TRBV27
CDR3aa: CASSSGDNQPQHF
CDR3nt: TGTGCCAGCAGCTCAGGGGATAATCAGCCCCAGCATTTT

abundance: -
j_gene: TRBJ2-3
d_gene: -
v_gene: TRBV27
CDR3aa: CASSFGFFSSTDTQYF
CDR3nt: TGTGCCAGCAGCTTCGGGTTTTTTAGTAGCACAGATACGCAGTATTTT

abundance: -
j_gene: TRBJ2-5
d_gene: -
v_gene: TRBV5-4
CDR3aa: CASSLPHLETQYF
CDR3nt: TGTGCCAGCAGCTTGCCCCACTTGGAGACCCAGTACTTC

abundance: -
j_gene: TRBJ1-5
d_gene: -
v_gene: TRBV7-2
CDR3aa: CASSPAPLIEPQHF
CDR3nt: TGTGCCAGCAGCCCCGCCCCCCTAATTGAGCCCCAGCATTTT

abundance: few
j_gene: TRBJ1-1
d_gene: -
v_gene: TRBV19
CDR3aa: CASSRTLNTEAFF
CDR3nt: TGTGCCAGTAGTCGCACATTGAACACTGAAGCTTTCTTT

abundance: -
j_gene: TRBJ2-1
d_gene: TRBD2
v_gene: TRBV27
CDR3aa: CASSSAGAAYNEQFF
CDR3nt: TGTGCCAGCAGTTCAGCGGGAGCTGCCTACAATGAGCAGTTCTTC

abundance: few
j_gene: TRBJ2-7
d_gene: TRBD2
v_gene: TRBV7-2
CDR3aa: CASSLATSGSYEQYF
CDR3nt: TGTGCCAGCAGCTTAGCGACTAGCGGGAGCTACGAGCAGTACTTC

abundance: -
j_gene: TRBJ1-1
d_gene: -
v_gene: TRBV28
CDR3aa: CASSLPGGGTEAFF
CDR3nt: TGTGCCAGCAGCCTACCGGGGGGCGGCACTGAAGCTTTCTTT

abundance: -
j_gene: TRBJ2-5
d_gene: TRBD2
v_gene: TRBV5-4
CDR3aa: CASSLELAGGRETQYF
CDR3nt: TGTGCCAGCAGCCTAGAGCTAGCGGGGGGACGAGAGACCCAGTACTTC

abundance: -
j_gene: TRBJ1-1
d_gene: -
v_gene: TRBV28
CDR3aa: CASSQTRGGVYAEAFF
CDR3nt: TGTGCCAGCAGTCAAACCCGAGGGGGGGTTTACGCTGAAGCTTTCTTT

abundance: -
j_gene: TRBJ1-2
d_gene: -
v_gene: TRBV9
CDR3aa: CASSVASKAEFGGGYTF
CDR3nt: TGTGCCAGCAGCGTAGCTTCGAAGGCAGAATTCGGCGGTGGCTACACCTTC

abundance: -
j_gene: TRBJ2-7
d_gene: -
v_gene: TRBV28
CDR3aa: CASRKRRDTPYEQYF
CDR3nt: TGTGCCAGCAGGAAGCGCAGGGATACGCCCTACGAGCAGTACTTC

abundance: -
j_gene: TRBJ2-2
d_gene: -
v_gene: TRBV6-5
CDR3aa: CASSLASTGTGELFF
CDR3nt: TGTGCCAGCAGCCTAGCGTCGACAGGGACCGGGGAGCTGTTTTTT

abundance: -
j_gene: TRBJ2-7
d_gene: TRBD1
v_gene: TRBV18
CDR3aa: CASSKQGVKSSYEQYF
CDR3nt: TGTGCCAGCTCGAAACAGGGGGTAAAGAGCTCCTACGAGCAGTACTTC

abundance: -
j_gene: TRBJ2-7
d_gene: TRBD1
v_gene: TRBV5-1
CDR3aa: CASSSSFGQVYF
CDR3nt: TGCGCCAGCAGTTCTTCTTTCGGACAGGTATACTTC